One and the same sample provided the 25 T cell receptor beta chains below, sequenced in a study of cytomegalovirus exposure and HLA in healthy donors. A multiplex PCR was run with 60 Vbeta primers and 13 Jbeta primers. Using immunoSEQ multiplex PCR, the repertoire was profiled, and TCRdb retains in-frame clones only, with some absent. Its listing shows under 200,000 clones. The sequenced sample was PBMCs. The source of these receptors is a man under 40 in good health and CMV-seronegative.

This chain links TRBV2 with TRBJ2-7; 7 bases map to TRBD1. The germline V gene has CDR1 SNHLY and CDR2 FYNNEI. This CDR3 contains 12 residues. V shed 7 bases and J 6 bases; nucleotides not matched to a gene: 6. The DNA for the CDR3 is TGTGCCAGCAAGGGGACAGTCACCGAGCAGTACTTC. Translated: CASKGTVTEQYF.

The gene calls are TRBV28 and TRBJ2-7; a possible D gene is TRBD1 (6 bases). This CDR3 is 14 amino acids long. Per the germline V gene, CDR1 is MDHEN and CDR2 is SYDVKM. V shed 7 bases and J shed 0 bases, with 13 bases lying between them. CDR3 sequence reads: CASIEQGLSYEQYF. The CDR3 DNA reads TGTGCCAGCATCGAACAGGGCCTCTCCTACGAGCAGTACTTC.

The chain combines TRBV11-3 with TRBJ1-1; 7 positions agree with TRBD1. This CDR3 is built from 14 residues. V was clipped by 1 base and J by 4 bases; unmatched bases: 3. Germline CDR1 and CDR2: SGHNT and YENEEA. The DNA of the CDR3 is TGTGCCAGCAGCTTAGGCGGGACAGCCACTGAAGCTTTCTTT. It yields the protein CASSLGGTATEAFF.

The V gene is TRBV11-2, the J gene TRBJ2-5, with TRBD2 as a possible D gene (6 bases). From germline, CDR1 is SGHAT and CDR2 FQNNGV. The length of the CDR3 is 16 residues. The V gene lost 5 bases and the J gene lost 10 bases, with 26 bases spanning the gap. The CDR3 reads CASSPGTVAGMEDQYF. The CDR3 region has the DNA TGTGCCAGCAGCCCCGGGACGGTCGCGGGGATGGAGGACCAGTACTTC.

This chain connects TRBV19 to TRBJ1-2; D is unresolved. The V end lost 0 bases, the J end lost 5 bases, and 7 bases lay between the germline ends. The length of the CDR3 is 13 residues. The germline gives CDR1 LNHDA, CDR2 SQIVND (reference sequence). CDR3 loop: CASSIEGGYGYTF. The CDR3 nucleotides are TGTGCCAGTAGTATAGAGGGAGGGTATGGCTACACCTTC.

V gene TRBV6-5 combines with J gene TRBJ2-7, with 7 bases that match TRBD1. Germline lookup yields CDR1 MNHEY and CDR2 SVGAGI. The V gene end was trimmed by 1 base and the J gene end by 11 bases; junction bases not matched to a gene: 5. CDR3 size: 12 residues. CDR3 region: CASSYYGGQKYF. Here the CDR3 DNA reads TGTGCCAGCAGTTACTATGGGGGACAGAAGTACTTC.

The DNA for the CDR3 is TGTGCCACTGGGTACAGGGGTGCGCATCAGCCCCAGCATTTT. The encoded protein is CATGYRGAHQPQHF. The V call is TRBV15, the J call TRBJ1-5, with TRBD1 matching over 7 bases. The germline V gene encodes CDR1 LNHNV and CDR2 YYDKDF (reference sequence). This CDR3 has 14 residues. V dropped 9 bases and J dropped 5; count of bases not matched to a gene: 10.

The chain is built from TRBV7-2 and TRBJ2-7; 9 bases are shared with TRBD2. J gave up 5 bases and V 3 bases, and 5 bases lay outside the gene matches. Germline CDR1 reads SGHTA; CDR2 reads FQGNSA. The CDR3 is 14 amino acids. CDR3 residues: CASSFGTSPHEQYF. The CDR3 nucleotides read TGTGCCAGCAGCTTCGGGACTAGCCCCCACGAGCAGTACTTC. The complete variable domain, with remaining parts taken from reference TRBV7-2 and TRBJ2-7, reads GAGVSQSPSNKVTEKGKDVELRCDPISGHTALYWYRQSLGQGLEFLIYFQGNSAPDKSGLPSDRFSAERTGGSVSTLTIQRTQQEDSAVYLCASSFGTSPHEQYFGPGTRLTVT.

This chain connects TRBV4-1 to TRBJ2-7; 10 positions agree with TRBD1. V gave up 0 bases and J gave up 4 bases; unmatched junction bases: 9. The CDR3 totals 17 residues. Germline assignment: CDR1 MGHRA and CDR2 YSYEKL. The CDR3 DNA reads TGCGCCAGCAGCCAAGAGGTCGGCGGGACAGGGGCTTACGAGCAGTACTTC. Its protein is CASSQEVGGTGAYEQYF.

The chain uses TRBV14 and TRBJ1-2, with a weak D call TRBD1 (6 bases). This CDR3 spans 15 amino acids. V lost 3 bases, J lost 3 bases, and 14 bases lay in between. Germline lookup yields CDR1 SGHDN and CDR2 FVKESK. The CDR3 here is CASSQNRQAYYGYTF. The CDR3 nucleotides read TGTGCCAGCAGCCAGAACCGACAGGCCTACTATGGCTACACCTTC. The full variable domain, with the rest looked up from reference TRBV14 and TRBJ1-2, is EAGVTQFPSHSVIEKGQTVTLRCDPISGHDNLYWYRRVMGKEIKFLLHFVKESKQDESGMPNNRFLAERTGGTYSTLKVQPAELEDSGVYFCASSQNRQAYYGYTFGSGTRLTVV.

This CDR3 reads CASSESGGGTQYF. The CDR3 DNA follows: TGCGCCAGCAGTGAGTCTGGGGGGGGGACCCAGTACTTC. The chain employs TRBV10-2 and TRBJ2-5; 7 nucleotides align to TRBD2. V dropped 0 bases and J dropped 7; count of bases not matched to a gene: 2. Germline-derived CDR1 and CDR2 are WSHSY and SAAADI. The CDR3 loop spans 13 amino acids.

The rearrangement uses TRBV18 and TRBJ1-2; D uncertain. This CDR3 is 15 amino acids long. CDR1 KGHSH and CDR2 LQKENI come from the germline V gene. V gave up 2 bases and J gave up 2 bases, with 12 bases separating them. In DNA form, the CDR3 reads TGTGCCAGCTCACCAAATCCACGAGGGAACTATGGCTACACCTTC. Amino acids: CASSPNPRGNYGYTF.

The CDR3 DNA follows: TGTGCCAGCAGCTCCCGGGACAACCTTGGGACTGAAGCTTTCTTT. Translation: CASSSRDNLGTEAFF. The chain joins TRBV4-2 to TRBJ1-1; maybe TRBD1 (6 bases). V lost 5 bases and J 5 bases, leaving 18 bases between the germline ends. This CDR3 is 15 amino acids long. The germline gives CDR1 LGHNA, CDR2 YNFKEQ.

The chain uses TRBV30 and TRBJ2-7; possible D gene TRBD1, 6 bases. CDR1 GTSNPN and CDR2 SVGIG come from the germline V gene (reference sequence). The CDR3 length is 13 residues. V lost 4 bases to trimming and J lost 0 bases, with 10 bases between them. The CDR3 nucleotides read TGTGCCTGGAACAACAGGGTCTCCTACGAGCAGTACTTC. It codes for CAWNNRVSYEQYF.

The genes are TRBV6-4 and TRBJ2-1, with TRBD2 matching over 12 bases. J lost 3 bases, V lost 4 bases, and 4 bases had no gene match. CDR1 and CDR2 from the germline V gene are MRHNA and SNTAGT. The CDR3 covers 16 residues. Written as DNA, the CDR3 is TGTGCCAGCAGTGTGGTGACTAGCGGGAGCTACAATGAGCAGTTCTTC. Its translation is CASSVVTSGSYNEQFF.

This sequence joins TRBV25-1 and TRBJ2-1; 8 bases are shared with TRBD2. J gave up 11 bases and V 3 bases, and 15 bases lay outside the gene matches. The CDR3 runs 16 residues. Per the germline V gene, CDR1 is MGHDK and CDR2 is SYGVNS. The CDR3 loop reads CASSEPAGRASPKQFF. In DNA, the CDR3 is TGTGCCAGCAGTGAGCCGGCCGGGAGGGCTTCACCAAAGCAGTTCTTC.

The chain is built from TRBV19 and TRBJ2-2, with D tentatively TRBD2 (6 bases). Germline V lookup: CDR1 LNHDA, CDR2 SQIVND (reference sequence). The CDR3 contains 17 residues. V lost 4 bases and J 9 bases, leaving 24 bases between the germline ends. CDR3 sequence (DNA): TGTGCCAGTAGTAGGGCAGGTTACGGGGAGGCACCGAGGGAGCTGTTTTTT. It codes for CASSRAGYGEAPRELFF.

The chain carries TRBV5-1 and TRBJ1-1; 8 nucleotides align to TRBD1. Unmatched junction bases numbered 6, after V lost 0 bases and J lost 5 bases. This CDR3 spans 15 amino acids. CDR1 SGHRS and CDR2 YFSETQ come from the germline V gene. CDR3 region: CASSLGATGVTEAFF. In DNA, the CDR3 is TGCGCCAGCAGCTTGGGGGCGACAGGGGTTACTGAAGCTTTCTTT. Supplemented by reference TRBV5-1 and TRBJ1-1, the full variable domain reads KAGVTQTPRYLIKTRGQQVTLSCSPISGHRSVSWYQQTPGQGLQFLFEYFSETQRNKGNFPGRFSGRQFSNSRSEMNVSTLELGDSALYLCASSLGATGVTEAFFGQGTRLTVV.

V usage is TRBV6-1 and J usage is TRBJ1-1, with D possibly TRBD1 on 6 matching bases. The CDR3 sequence is 13 residues long. V dropped 6 bases and J dropped 4 bases, with 12 bases sitting between them. The germline V gene has CDR1 MNHNS and CDR2 SASEGT. This CDR3 is CASRATGITEAFF. DNA for the CDR3: TGTGCCAGCAGGGCCACAGGGATCACTGAAGCTTTCTTT.

A word on this clone: Sequence at one end of the junction differs from germline and may be a read error. V is TRBV10-1 and J is TRBJ1-5; TRBD1 might be the D (6 bases). This CDR3 comprises 13 residues. Per the germline V gene, CDR1 is WNHNN and CDR2 is SYGVQD (reference sequence). The CDR3 DNA is TGCGCCAGCAGCTCCAGGGGTGGACAGCTCCAGCATTTT. Protein product: CASSSRGGQLQHF.

The chain links TRBV27 to TRBJ1-2, with a tentative D call TRBD1 (5 bases). Trimming removed 5 bases at V and 0 bases at J, with 10 bases between. This CDR3 has 14 residues. From germline, CDR1 is MNHEY and CDR2 SMNVEV (reference sequence). The CDR3 loop reads CASSPGRANYGYTF. The CDR3 nucleotides read TGTGCCAGCAGTCCTGGCAGGGCTAACTATGGCTACACCTTC.

Comment on this clone: At one end, the junction sequence differs from germline, possibly due to a read error. The V call is TRBV25-1, the J call TRBJ1-4, with 7 bases matching TRBD1. In germline, CDR1 is MGHDK, CDR2 SYGVNS. The CDR3 has 14 residues. CDR3 region: CAGSEGQPNEKLFF. Here the CDR3 DNA reads TGTGCCGGCAGTGAGGGACAGCCTAATGAAAAACTGTTTTTT.

This sequence joins TRBV9 and TRBJ2-7; 8 bases fit TRBD2. Germline assignment: CDR1 SGDLS and CDR2 YYNGEE. There are 14 residues in the CDR3. V lost 0 bases to trimming and J lost 6 bases; unmatched junction nucleotides: 5. The CDR3 DNA is TGTGCCAGCAGCGTAGGCGTAGCGGGGCGCGAGCAGTACTTC. Protein: CASSVGVAGREQYF.

CDR3 loop: CAIWGGQGDGYTF. Written as DNA, the CDR3 is TGTGCCATCTGGGGGGGACAGGGCGATGGCTACACCTTC. J is TRBJ1-2 and V is TRBV10-3; TRBD1 aligns across 9 bases. V lost 8 bases to trimming and J lost 6 bases; unmatched junction nucleotides: 7. The CDR3 has 13 residues. Germline values: CDR1 ENHRY, CDR2 SYGVKD.

V usage is TRBV11-3 and J usage is TRBJ2-7; D ambiguous. Trimming left V 6 bases short and J 5 bases short, with 14 bases between. CDR3 length: 13 amino acids. Germline CDR1 SGHNT, CDR2 YENEEA. CDR3 residues: CASRRSTNHEQYF. The CDR3 DNA sequence: TGTGCCAGCAGGAGGAGCACGAATCACGAGCAGTACTTC.